This T cell receptor beta chain was captured in a study of blood T cells in healthy people across ages. With each sample, at least 6 micrograms of total RNA were extracted. The authors ran a second PCR of 7 to 11 cycles using a sample-barcoded 5' primer and a J-beta primer mix. From the 5' RACE reads, TCRdb called clonotypes with MiXCR, one entry per CDR3 protein. The profile shows 1.4 million to 1.5 million distinct CDR3 sequences, 42% of them singletons. The receptor's source is a woman under 30 in good health. The sequencing sample was made of blood.

The chain's CDR3 is CASSLQSGTTHEQYF. The CDR3 DNA sequence: TGTGCCAGCAGTCTACAATCCGGGACAACCCACGAGCAGTACTTC. This chain links TRBV2 with TRBJ2-7; TRBD1 is a possible D gene (6 bases). CDR3 size: 15 residues. CDR1 is SNHLY and CDR2 is FYNNEI in the germline V gene. V was clipped by 5 bases and J by 5 bases, with 19 bases between them. The full variable domain, in which reference TRBV2 and TRBJ2-7 provide the parts outside the CDR3, is EPEVTQTPSHQVTQMGQEVILRCVPISNHLYFYWYRQILGQKVEFLVSFYNNEISEKSEIFDDQFSVERPDGSNFTLKIRSTKLEDSAMYFCASSLQSGTTHEQYFGPGTRLTVT.